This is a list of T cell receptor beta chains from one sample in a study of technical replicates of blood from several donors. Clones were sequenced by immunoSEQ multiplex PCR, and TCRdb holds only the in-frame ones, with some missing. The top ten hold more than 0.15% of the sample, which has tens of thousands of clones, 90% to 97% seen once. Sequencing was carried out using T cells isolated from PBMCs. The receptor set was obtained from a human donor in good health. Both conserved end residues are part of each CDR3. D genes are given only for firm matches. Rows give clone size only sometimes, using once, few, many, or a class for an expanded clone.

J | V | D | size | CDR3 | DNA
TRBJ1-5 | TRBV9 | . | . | CASSVAGEGNQPQHF | TGTGCCAGCAGCGTAGCTGGGGAGGGCAATCAGCCCCAGCATTTT
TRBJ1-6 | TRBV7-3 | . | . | CASSSRLGEGSPLHF | TGTGCCAGCAGCTCCCGACTGGGGGAGGGTTCACCCCTCCACTTT
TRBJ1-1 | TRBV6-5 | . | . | CASSTGREAFF | TGTGCCAGCAGTACGGGGAGAGAAGCTTTCTTT
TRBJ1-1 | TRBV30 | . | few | CAYFQNTEAFF | TGTGCCTATTTTCAGAACACTGAAGCTTTCTTT
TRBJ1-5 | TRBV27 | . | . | CASSFSTGRQPQHF | TGTGCCAGCAGTTTTTCGACAGGCCGGCAGCCCCAGCATTTT
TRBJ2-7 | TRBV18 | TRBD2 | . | CASSPRTGLAGAYEQYF | TGTGCCAGCTCACCACGGACGGGGCTAGCGGGGGCCTACGAGCAGTACTTC
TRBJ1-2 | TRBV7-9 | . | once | CASSFPLTANYGYTF | TGTGCCAGCAGCTTCCCCCTAACAGCTAACTATGGCTACACCTTC
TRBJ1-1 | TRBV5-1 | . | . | CASSLLAGMNTEAFF | TGCGCCAGCAGCTTACTGGCAGGGATGAACACTGAAGCTTTCTTT
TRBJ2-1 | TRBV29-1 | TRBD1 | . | CSDSTGTGGFNEQFF | TGCAGCGATAGTACCGGGACAGGGGGCTTCAATGAGCAGTTCTTC
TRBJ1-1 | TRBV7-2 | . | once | CASTISYLGREDTEAFF | TGTGCCAGCACCATTAGTTATCTCGGGAGGGAAGACACTGAAGCTTTCTTT